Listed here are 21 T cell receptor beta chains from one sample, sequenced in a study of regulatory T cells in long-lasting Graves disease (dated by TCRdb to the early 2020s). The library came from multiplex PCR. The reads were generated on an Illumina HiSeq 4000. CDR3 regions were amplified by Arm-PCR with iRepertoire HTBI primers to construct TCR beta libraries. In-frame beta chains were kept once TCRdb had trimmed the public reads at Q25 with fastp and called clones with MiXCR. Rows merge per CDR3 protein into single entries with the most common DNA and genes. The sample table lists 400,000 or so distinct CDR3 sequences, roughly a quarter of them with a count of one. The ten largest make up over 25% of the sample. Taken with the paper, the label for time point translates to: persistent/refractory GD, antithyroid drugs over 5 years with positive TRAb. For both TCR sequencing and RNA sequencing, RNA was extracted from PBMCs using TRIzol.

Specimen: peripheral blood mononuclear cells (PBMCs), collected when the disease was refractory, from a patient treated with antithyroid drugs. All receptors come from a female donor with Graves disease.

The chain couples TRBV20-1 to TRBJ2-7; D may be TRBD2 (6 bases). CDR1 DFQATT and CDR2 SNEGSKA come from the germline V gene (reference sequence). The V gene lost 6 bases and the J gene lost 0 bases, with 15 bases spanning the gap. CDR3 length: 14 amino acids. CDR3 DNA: TGCAGTGCCCTTGGGGGGACTTTCTCCTACGAGCAGTACTTC. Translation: CSALGGTFSYEQYF.

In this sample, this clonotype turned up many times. The CDR3 region has the DNA TGTGCCAGCAGCTATCAGAGAGGGGTAAACACCATATATTTT. It encodes CASSYQRGVNTIYF. The V call is TRBV28, the J call TRBJ1-3; D might be TRBD1 (5 bases). Trimming stripped 6 bases from V and 6 bases from J, with 15 bases between. Germline V lookup: CDR1 MDHEN, CDR2 SYDVKM. The CDR3 covers 14 residues.

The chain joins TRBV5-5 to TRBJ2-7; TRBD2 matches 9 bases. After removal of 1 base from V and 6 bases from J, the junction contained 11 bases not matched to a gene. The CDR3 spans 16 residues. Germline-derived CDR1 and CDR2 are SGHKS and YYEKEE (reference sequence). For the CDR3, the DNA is TGTGCCAGCAGCTTGTCCCCCGGGACTAGCTCCCCCGAGCAGTACTTC. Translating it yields CASSLSPGTSSPEQYF.

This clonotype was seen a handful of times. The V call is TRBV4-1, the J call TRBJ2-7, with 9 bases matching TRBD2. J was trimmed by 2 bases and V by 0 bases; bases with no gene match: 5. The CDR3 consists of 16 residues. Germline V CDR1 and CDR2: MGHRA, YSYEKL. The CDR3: CASSQDGSGRPYEQYF. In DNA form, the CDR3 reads TGCGCCAGCAGCCAAGACGGAAGCGGGAGGCCCTACGAGCAGTACTTC.

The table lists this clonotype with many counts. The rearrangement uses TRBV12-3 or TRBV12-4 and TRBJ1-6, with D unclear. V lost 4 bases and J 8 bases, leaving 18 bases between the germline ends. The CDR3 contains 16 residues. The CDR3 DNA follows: TGTGCCAGCAGTTCCATAGTCGGCGGTCGGGATTCACCCCTCCACTTT. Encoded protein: CASSSIVGGRDSPLHF.

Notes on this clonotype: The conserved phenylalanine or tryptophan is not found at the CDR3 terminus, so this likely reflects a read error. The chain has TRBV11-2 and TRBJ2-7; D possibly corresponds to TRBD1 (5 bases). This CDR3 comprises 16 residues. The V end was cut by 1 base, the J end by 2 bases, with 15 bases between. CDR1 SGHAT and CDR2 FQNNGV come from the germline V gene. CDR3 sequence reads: CASSLVGDRFPYEQYL. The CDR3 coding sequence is TGTGCCAGCAGCTTAGTTGGCGACAGATTCCCCTACGAGCAGTACCTC.

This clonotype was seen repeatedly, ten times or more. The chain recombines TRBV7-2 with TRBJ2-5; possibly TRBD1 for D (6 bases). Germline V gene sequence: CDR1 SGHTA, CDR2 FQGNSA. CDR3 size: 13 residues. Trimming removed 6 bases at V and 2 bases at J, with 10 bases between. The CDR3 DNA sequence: TGTGCCAGCAGGGACAGCCCTCAAGAGACCCAGTACTTC. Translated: CASRDSPQETQYF. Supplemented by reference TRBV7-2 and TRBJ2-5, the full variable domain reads GAGVSQSPSNKVTEKGKDVELRCDPISGHTALYWYRQSLGQGLEFLIYFQGNSAPDKSGLPSDRFSAERTGGSVSTLTIQRTQQEDSAVYLCASRDSPQETQYFGPGTRLLVL.

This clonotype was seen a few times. DNA of the CDR3: TGTGCCAGCAGCCAAGATGCGAGGGCGTGGACTGAAGCTTTCTTT. Residues: CASSQDARAWTEAFF. J is TRBJ1-1 and V is TRBV3-1; no clear D. The CDR3 is 15 amino acids. V was cut by 0 bases and J by 5 bases, with 13 bases left in between. In germline, CDR1 is LGHDT, CDR2 YNNKEL (reference sequence). Based on the CDR3 plus reference TRBV3-1 and TRBJ1-1, the full variable domain is DTAVSQTPKYLVTQMGNDKSIKCEQNLGHDTMYWYKQDSKKFLKIMFSYNNKELIINETVPNRFSPKSPDKAHLNLHINSLELGDSAVYFCASSQDARAWTEAFFGQGTRLTVV.

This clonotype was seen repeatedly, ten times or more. The CDR3 reads CASSLGTGGIYEQYF. Written as DNA, the CDR3 is TGTGCCAGCAGCTTAGGTACAGGGGGTATCTACGAGCAGTACTTC. The chain employs TRBV7-2 and TRBJ2-7, with TRBD1 identical over 8 bases. The germline gives CDR1 SGHTA, CDR2 FQGNSA. J gave up 3 bases and V 1 base, and 5 bases lay outside the gene matches. There are 15 residues in the CDR3.

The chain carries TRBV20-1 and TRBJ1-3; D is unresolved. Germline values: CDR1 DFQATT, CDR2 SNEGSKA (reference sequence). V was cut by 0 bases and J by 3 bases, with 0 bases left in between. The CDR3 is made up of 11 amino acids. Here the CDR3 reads CSARDGNTIYF. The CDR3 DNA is TGCAGTGCTAGAGATGGAAACACCATATATTTT.

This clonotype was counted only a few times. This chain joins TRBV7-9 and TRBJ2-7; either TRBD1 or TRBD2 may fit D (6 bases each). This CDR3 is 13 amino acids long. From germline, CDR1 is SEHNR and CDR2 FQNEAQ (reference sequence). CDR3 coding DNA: TGTGCGTGGCGGGACGGGACAAATTACGAGCAGTACTTC. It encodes CAWRDGTNYEQYF. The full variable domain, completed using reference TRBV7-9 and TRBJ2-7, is DTGVSQNPRHKITKRGQNVTFRCDPISEHNRLYWYRQTLGQGPEFLTYFQNEAQLEKSRLLSDRFSAERPKGSFSTLEIQRTEQGDSAMYLCAWRDGTNYEQYFGPGTRLTVT.

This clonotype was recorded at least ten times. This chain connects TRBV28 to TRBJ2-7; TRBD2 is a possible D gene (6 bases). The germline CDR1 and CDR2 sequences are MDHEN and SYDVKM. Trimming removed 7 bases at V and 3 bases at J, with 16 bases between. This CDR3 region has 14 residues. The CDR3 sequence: CASTRSGGIYEQYF. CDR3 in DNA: TGTGCCAGCACCCGGTCCGGGGGAATCTACGAGCAGTACTTC.

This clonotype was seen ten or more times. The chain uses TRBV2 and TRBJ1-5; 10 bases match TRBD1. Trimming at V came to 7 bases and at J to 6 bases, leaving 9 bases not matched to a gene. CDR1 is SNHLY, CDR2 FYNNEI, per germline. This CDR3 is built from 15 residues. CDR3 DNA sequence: TGTGCCAGCAATATGTGGGACAGGGGAATTCAGCCCCAGCATTTT. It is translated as CASNMWDRGIQPQHF. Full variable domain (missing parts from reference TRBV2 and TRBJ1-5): EPEVTQTPSHQVTQMGQEVILRCVPISNHLYFYWYRQILGQKVEFLVSFYNNEISEKSEIFDDQFSVERPDGSNFTLKIRSTKLEDSAMYFCASNMWDRGIQPQHFGDGTRLSIL.

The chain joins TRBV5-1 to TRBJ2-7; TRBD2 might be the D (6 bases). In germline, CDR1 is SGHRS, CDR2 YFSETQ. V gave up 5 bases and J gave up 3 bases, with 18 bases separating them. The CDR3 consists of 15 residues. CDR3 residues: CASRQSEGRDYEQYF. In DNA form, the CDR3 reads TGCGCCAGCAGGCAGTCGGAGGGCCGGGACTACGAGCAGTACTTC.

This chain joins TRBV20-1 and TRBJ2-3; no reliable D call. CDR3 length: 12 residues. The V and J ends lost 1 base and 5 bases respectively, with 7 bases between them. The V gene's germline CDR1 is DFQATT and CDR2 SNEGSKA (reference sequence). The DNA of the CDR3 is TGCAGTGCTAGAGTCCAAAAAGATACGCAGTATTTT. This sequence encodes CSARVQKDTQYF.

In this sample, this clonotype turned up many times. CDR3 region: CASSPGLAGIGGEQYF. The CDR3 DNA follows: TGTGCCAGCAGCCCGGGACTAGCGGGAATCGGGGGCGAGCAGTACTTC. The chain links TRBV12-3 or TRBV12-4 to TRBJ2-7; 13 bases map to TRBD2. Trimming at V came to 6 bases and at J to 6 bases, leaving 11 bases not matched to a gene. The CDR3 runs 16 residues.

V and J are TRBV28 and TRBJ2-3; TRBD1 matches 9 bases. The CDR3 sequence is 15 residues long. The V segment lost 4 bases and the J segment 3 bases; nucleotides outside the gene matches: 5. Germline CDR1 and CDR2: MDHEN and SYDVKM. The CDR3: CASSSQGAGTDTQYF. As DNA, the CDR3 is TGTGCCAGCAGTTCACAGGGGGCGGGTACAGATACGCAGTATTTT.

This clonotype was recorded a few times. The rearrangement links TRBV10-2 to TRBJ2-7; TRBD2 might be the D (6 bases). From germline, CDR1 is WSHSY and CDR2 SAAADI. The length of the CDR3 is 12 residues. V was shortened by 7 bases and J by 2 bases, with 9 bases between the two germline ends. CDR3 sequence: CASTSETYEQYF. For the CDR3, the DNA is TGCGCCAGCACTAGCGAGACCTACGAGCAGTACTTC.

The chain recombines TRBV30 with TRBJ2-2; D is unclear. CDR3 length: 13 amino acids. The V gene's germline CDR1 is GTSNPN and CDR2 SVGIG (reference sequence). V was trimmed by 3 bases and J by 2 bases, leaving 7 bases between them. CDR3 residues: CAWRRPNTGELFF. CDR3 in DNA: TGTGCCTGGAGGAGACCAAACACCGGGGAGCTGTTTTTT.

CDR3 nucleotides: TGCAGTGCTCTGGGACAGGGGGACACTGAAGCTTTCTTT. It is translated as CSALGQGDTEAFF. V is TRBV20-1 and J is TRBJ1-1, with TRBD1 identical over 11 bases. CDR1 DFQATT and CDR2 SNEGSKA come from the germline V gene (reference sequence). V shed 5 bases and J 3 bases; nucleotides not matched to a gene: 2. CDR3 size: 13 residues.

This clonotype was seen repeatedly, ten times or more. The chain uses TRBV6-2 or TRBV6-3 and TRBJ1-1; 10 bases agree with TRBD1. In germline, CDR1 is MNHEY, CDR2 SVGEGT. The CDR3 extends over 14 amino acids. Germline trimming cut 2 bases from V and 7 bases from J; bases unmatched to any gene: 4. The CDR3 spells CASSYDRGRGEAFF. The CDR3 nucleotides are TGTGCCAGCAGTTACGACAGGGGGCGAGGTGAAGCTTTCTTT.